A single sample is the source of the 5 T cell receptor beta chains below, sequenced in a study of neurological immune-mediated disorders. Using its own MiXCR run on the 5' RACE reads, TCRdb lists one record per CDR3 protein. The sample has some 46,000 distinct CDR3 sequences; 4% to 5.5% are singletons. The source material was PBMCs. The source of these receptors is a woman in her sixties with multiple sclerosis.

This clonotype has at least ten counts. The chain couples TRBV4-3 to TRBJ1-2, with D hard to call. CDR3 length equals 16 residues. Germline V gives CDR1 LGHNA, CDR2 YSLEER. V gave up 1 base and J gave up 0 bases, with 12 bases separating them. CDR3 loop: CASSQVGSHANYGYTF. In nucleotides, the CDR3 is TGCGCCAGCAGCCAAGTTGGTAGTCACGCTAACTATGGCTACACCTTC.

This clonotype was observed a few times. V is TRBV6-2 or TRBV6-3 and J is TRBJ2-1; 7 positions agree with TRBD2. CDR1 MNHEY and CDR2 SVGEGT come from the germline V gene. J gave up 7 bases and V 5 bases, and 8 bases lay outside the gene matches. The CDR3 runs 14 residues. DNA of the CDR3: TGTGCCAGCAGTCGGGACTATGCATCGAATGAGCAGTTCTTC. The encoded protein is CASSRDYASNEQFF.

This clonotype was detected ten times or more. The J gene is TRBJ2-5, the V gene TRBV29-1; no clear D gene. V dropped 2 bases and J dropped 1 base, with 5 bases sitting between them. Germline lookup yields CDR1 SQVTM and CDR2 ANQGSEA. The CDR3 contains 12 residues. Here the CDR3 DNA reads TGCAGCGTTGAATGGGGCCAAGAGACCCAGTACTTC. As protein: CSVEWGQETQYF.

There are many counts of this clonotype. In DNA, the CDR3 is TGCAGTGCTGCGGACAGAAGTTTCTCCTACGAGCAGTACTTC. Residues: CSAADRSFSYEQYF. The V and J genes are TRBV20-1 and TRBJ2-7; possibly TRBD1 for D (6 bases). CDR1 and CDR2 (germline): DFQATT, SNEGSKA (reference sequence). The V end was cut by 5 bases, the J end by 0 bases, with 14 bases between. The CDR3 is 14 residues long.

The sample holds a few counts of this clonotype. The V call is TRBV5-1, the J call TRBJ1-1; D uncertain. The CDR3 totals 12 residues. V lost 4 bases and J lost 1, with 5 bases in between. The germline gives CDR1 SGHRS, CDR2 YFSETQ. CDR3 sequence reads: CASSGENTEAFF. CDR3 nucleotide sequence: TGCGCCAGCAGCGGGGAGAACACTGAAGCTTTCTTT.